The rows below give T cell receptor beta chains drawn from one sample of a study of cytomegalovirus exposure and HLA in healthy donors. The table came from immunoSEQ multiplex PCR; TCRdb's copy has only in-frame clones and leaves some out. This listing includes 55,000 to 75,000 clones. Source material: PBMCs. These receptors all stem from a male donor in good health and CMV-seronegative. CDR3s include the opening cysteine and the closing phenylalanine or tryptophan. A D gene is named only where the DNA matches it firmly.

j_call | d_call | v_call | cdr3_length | cdr3_nt | cdr3_aa
TRBJ2-6 | NA | TRBV11-2 | 16 | TGTGCCAGCAGTCAGAGAACGGGGGGCGGGGCCAACGTCCTGACTTTC | CASSQRTGGGANVLTF
TRBJ1-6 | TRBD1 | TRBV2 | 14 | TGTGCCAGCGGCCGACAGGGGGGCAATTCACCCCTCCACTTT | CASGRQGGNSPLHF
TRBJ1-1 | NA | TRBV28 | 14 | TGTGCCAGCAGTCCTCAGGGTCGGGCCACTGAAGCTTTCTTT | CASSPQGRATEAFF
TRBJ2-7 | TRBD2 | TRBV28 | 16 | TGTGCCAGCAGGGTTGGGGGGCTAGCGGGGCCCTACGAGCAGTACTTC | CASRVGGLAGPYEQYF
TRBJ1-2 | NA | TRBV28 | 15 | TGTGCCAGCAGCGAGTTTCCTCCCGGAGTCTATGGCTACACCTTC | CASSEFPPGVYGYTF
TRBJ1-1 | NA | TRBV29-1 | 12 | TGCAGCGTGTGTGGGGGCGGCACTGAAGCTTTCTTT | CSVCGGGTEAFF
TRBJ1-1 | NA | TRBV18 | 14 | TGTGCCAGCTCGGCGGGCAGGGAGGCCACTGAAGCTTTCTTT | CASSAGREATEAFF
TRBJ2-7 | TRBD2 | TRBV4-3 | 17 | TGCGCCAGCAGCCAAGATCGGTGGACTAGCGGGAGCTACGAGCAGTACTTC | CASSQDRWTSGSYEQYF
TRBJ2-7 | TRBD2 | TRBV6-1 | 15 | TGTGCCAGCACCGAACCGGGACTAGTGTCTGGTGAGCAGTACTTC | CASTEPGLVSGEQYF
TRBJ2-1 | NA | TRBV18 | 16 | TGTGCCAGCTCACCACCGCATACAGCAACCGACAATGAGCAGTTCTTC | CASSPPHTATDNEQFF
TRBJ2-1 | TRBD2 | TRBV5-6 | 15 | TGTGCCAGCAGTTTAGCGGGAGATGTGGCGAATGAGCAGTTCTTC | CASSLAGDVANEQFF
TRBJ1-1 | TRBD1 | TRBV6-1 | 15 | TGTGCTACGCGAGGACAGGGCGCTGGGGACACTGAAGCTTTCTTT | CATRGQGAGDTEAFF